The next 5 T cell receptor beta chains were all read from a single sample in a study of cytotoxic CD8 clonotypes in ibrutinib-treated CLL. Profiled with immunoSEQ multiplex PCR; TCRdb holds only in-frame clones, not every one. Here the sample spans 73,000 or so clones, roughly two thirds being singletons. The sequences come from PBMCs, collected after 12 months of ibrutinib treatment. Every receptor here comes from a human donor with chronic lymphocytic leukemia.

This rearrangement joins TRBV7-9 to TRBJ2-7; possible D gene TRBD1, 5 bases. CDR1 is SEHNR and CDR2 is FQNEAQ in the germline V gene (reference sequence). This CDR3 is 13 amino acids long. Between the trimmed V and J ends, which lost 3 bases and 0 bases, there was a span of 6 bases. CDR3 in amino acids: CASSFDSSYEQYF. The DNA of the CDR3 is TGTGCCAGCAGCTTCGACAGCTCCTACGAGCAGTACTTC. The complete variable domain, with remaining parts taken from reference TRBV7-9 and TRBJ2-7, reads DTGVSQNPRHKITKRGQNVTFRCDPISEHNRLYWYRQTLGQGPEFLTYFQNEAQLEKSRLLSDRFSAERPKGSFSTLEIQRTEQGDSAMYLCASSFDSSYEQYFGPGTRLTVT.

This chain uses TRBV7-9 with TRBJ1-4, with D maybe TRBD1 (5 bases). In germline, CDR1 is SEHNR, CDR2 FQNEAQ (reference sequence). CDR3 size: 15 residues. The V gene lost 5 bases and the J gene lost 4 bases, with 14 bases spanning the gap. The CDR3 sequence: CASSRVQGLNEKLFF. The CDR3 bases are TGTGCCAGCAGCCGCGTCCAGGGCCTTAATGAAAAACTGTTTTTT.

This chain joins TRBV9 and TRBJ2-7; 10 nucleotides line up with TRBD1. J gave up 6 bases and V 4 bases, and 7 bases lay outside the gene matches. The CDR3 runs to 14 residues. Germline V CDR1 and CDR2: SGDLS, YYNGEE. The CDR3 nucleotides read TGTGCCAGCAGCTACCGACAGGGGGCAGGCGAGCAGTACTTC. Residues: CASSYRQGAGEQYF.

This CDR3 reads CASYEGGGGYEQYF. DNA of the CDR3: TGTGCCAGCTACGAGGGAGGGGGAGGATACGAGCAGTACTTC. The chain carries TRBV28 and TRBJ2-7; tentatively, D is TRBD2 (7 bases). The CDR3 covers 14 residues. V gave up 8 bases and J gave up 4 bases, with 18 bases separating them. CDR1 MDHEN and CDR2 SYDVKM come from the germline V gene.

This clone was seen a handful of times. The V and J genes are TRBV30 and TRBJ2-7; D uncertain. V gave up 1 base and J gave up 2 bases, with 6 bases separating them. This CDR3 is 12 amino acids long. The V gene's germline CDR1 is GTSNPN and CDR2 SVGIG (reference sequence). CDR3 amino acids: CAWSAGAYEQYF. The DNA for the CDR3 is TGTGCCTGGAGTGCCGGAGCCTACGAGCAGTACTTC.